This T cell receptor (beta chain) was identified during a study of vaccination and CD4 T cells after COVID-19. This clonotype appeared a few times. Its antigen is as yet unknown. CDR3 size: 15 residues. The Oncomine TCR Beta short-read assay sequenced DNA from cultured CD4+ T cells. Each CDR3 protein gets one entry after TCRdb re-called the PCR reads with MiXCR. The data hold 15,000 to 16,000 distinct CDR3 sequences, with about 73% observed a single time. The treatment is: approximately 10-day PBMC culture with coronavirus spike peptide pools or control peptides (ViraFEST assay). The receptor's source is a human donor who had recovered from COVID-19. V usage is TRBV21-1 and J usage is TRBJ1-5; TRBD1 reflects the table's D call only, with no check against the DNA. TRBV21-1 is an annotated pseudogene. Input material: CD4+ T cells from blood, cultured in vitro. This chain's CDR3 is CASSKPGVSNQPQHF. As DNA, the CDR3 is TGTGCCAGCAGCAAACCGGGGGTCAGCAATCAGCCCCAGCATTTT.